The subject of this entry is one T cell receptor (beta chain). The protocol was immunoSEQ multiplex PCR, while the TCRdb copy is restricted to in-frame clones and leaves out a portion. The sample has roughly 200,000 clones, about 85% seen once. The data were obtained in a study of blood T cell repertoires in COVID-19. Trimming left V 2 bases short and J 7 bases short, with 16 bases between. The CDR3 extends over 14 amino acids. Germline V gives CDR1 SGHRS, CDR2 YFSETQ. The material sequenced was PBMCs or T cells enriched from blood (not recorded which). This chain links TRBV5-1 with TRBJ2-7, with TRBD2 as a possible D gene (5 bases). The sequence came from a woman between 35 and 50 years old in a cohort exposed to, infected with or recovered from COVID-19 (not recorded which). CDR3 sequence reads: CASSFWTGILEQYF. The DNA of the CDR3 is TGCGCCAGCAGCTTCTGGACGGGAATACTTGAGCAGTACTTC.